The clone carrying this TCR beta chain was observed at least ten times. Its antigen is not identified. The data stem from a study of response to subunit inactivated influenza vaccine. Study-wide results and limits: T cells newly recruited by each seasonal influenza vaccination are few, the authors suggested.

TCRdb itself ran the RT-PCR reads through MiXCR, one entry per CDR3 protein. The repertoire holds about 500,000 distinct CDR3 sequences, 7.2% seen once, with around 13% in the top ten. The germline V gene has CDR1 DFQATT and CDR2 SNEGSKA (reference sequence). CDR3 length: 14 residues. Trimming stripped 2 bases from V and 5 bases from J, with 15 bases between. The chain links TRBV20-1 to TRBJ1-2; weak D call: TRBD1 (5 bases). The sample was PBMCs from blood, taken around 2 years after vaccination. The TCR originated in a man between 50 and 75 years old who received an inactivated influenza vaccine. Here the CDR3 reads CSARRAGTEYGYTF. As DNA, the CDR3 is TGCAGTGCTAGACGGGCCGGGACGGAATATGGCTACACCTTC.